The source of this T cell receptor (beta chain) is a study of T cell repertoires in cytomegalovirus infection. The overall study: As its CMV epitopes, the study selected recently identified HLA-C-restricted and well-studied HLA-B-restricted targets. Signatures in public TCR beta sequences pointed to both CMV infection and matching HLA type.

Worth noting for this clonotype: Its target is not known.

TCRdb reprocessed the reads via MiXCR and lists one record per CDR3 protein. The sample contains about 400,000 distinct CDR3 sequences, roughly 34% of which appear only once. Trimming took 5 bases from V and 7 from J; bases not matched to a gene: 11. The CDR3 consists of 15 residues. The receptor was isolated from a human donor in good health (CMV status not recorded). Some clones in this sample may be carry-over from other donors' samples. The V gene is TRBV12-3 or TRBV12-4, the J gene TRBJ2-4, with 7 bases fitting TRBD2. The source material was cultured PBMCs, sampled from culture after CMV antigen stimulation. The CDR3 DNA reads TGTGCCAGCAGTAGGGAGGGAGGGCGGGAGAACATTCAGTACTTC. Encoded protein: CASSREGGRENIQYF.